These T cell receptor beta chains were read from a single sample in a study of T cells in Graves' hyperthyroidism and ophthalmopathy. One entry per CDR3 protein, called by TCRdb with MiXCR from the multiplex PCR reads. The repertoire holds roughly 300,000 distinct CDR3 sequences, with roughly 20% as singletons. The specimen sequenced was blood. The receptors derive from a woman between 45 and 60 years old with Graves' hyperthyroidism. CDR3s include the opening cysteine and the closing phenylalanine or tryptophan. D genes are given only for firm matches. Expanded clones get a size class; other rows say once, few or many, or leave the size out.

j_call clone_size d_call v_call cdr3_aa cdr3_nt
TRBJ2-5 once NA TRBV5-1 CASRERPYQETQYF TGCGCCAGCAGAGAGAGACCGTACCAAGAGACCCAGTACTTC
TRBJ2-1 few TRBD1 TRBV27 CASSETGQGASNEQFF TGTGCCAGCAGTGAGACGGGACAGGGGGCATCCAATGAGCAGTTCTTC
TRBJ2-1 NA TRBD2 TRBV7-3 CASGRTSGSNEQFF TGTGCCAGCGGCCGGACTAGCGGGAGTAATGAGCAGTTCTTC
TRBJ2-3 few NA TRBV28 CASSLTGVTTDTQYF TGTGCCAGCAGTTTAACCGGGGTAACCACAGATACGCAGTATTTT
TRBJ2-3 NA TRBD1 TRBV5-4 CASSLGRTGGADTQYF TGTGCCAGCAGCCTGGGAAGGACAGGGGGCGCAGATACGCAGTATTTT
TRBJ2-2 many NA TRBV3-1 CASSQDSDPGTGELFF TGTGCCAGCAGCCAAGATAGTGACCCGGGCACCGGGGAGCTGTTTTTT
TRBJ2-3 many NA TRBV6-1 CASSEGHGADTQYF TGTGCCAGCAGTGAAGGACATGGCGCAGATACGCAGTATTTT
TRBJ2-7 many TRBD2 TRBV20-1 CSASGVGGRAEEQYF TGCAGTGCTAGTGGGGTCGGCGGGAGGGCCGAGGAGCAGTACTTC
TRBJ2-5 few NA TRBV12-3/TRBV12-4 CASSLFGTSQETQYF TGTGCCAGCAGTTTATTCGGGACATCTCAAGAGACCCAGTACTTC
TRBJ2-5 many TRBD1 TRBV12-3/TRBV12-4 CASSRGTGGETQYF TGTGCCAGCTCCCGGGGGACAGGGGGAGAGACCCAGTACTTC
TRBJ2-5 once NA TRBV9 CASSVFDQETQYF TGTGCCAGCAGCGTATTCGACCAAGAGACCCAGTACTTC
TRBJ2-1 few NA TRBV20-1 CSASLPSDPNEQFF TGCAGTGCTAGTTTACCCTCCGACCCCAATGAGCAGTTCTTC
TRBJ2-3 NA NA TRBV2 CASSEGVWDTDTQYF TGTGCCAGCAGTGAGGGGGTTTGGGACACAGATACGCAGTATTTT
TRBJ2-7 few NA TRBV2 CASSEDVFFHEQYF TGTGCCAGCAGTGAAGATGTCTTTTTCCACGAGCAGTACTTC
TRBJ2-2 many NA TRBV27 CASTGSTNTGELFF TGTGCCAGCACGGGTTCAACGAACACCGGGGAGCTGTTTTTT
TRBJ2-5 NA NA TRBV19 CASSIPGQGETQYF TGTGCCAGTAGTATCCCAGGGCAAGGCGAGACCCAGTACTTC
TRBJ2-5 many TRBD2 TRBV20-1 CSARTGGGKETQYF TGCAGTGCTAGAACGGGGGGAGGTAAAGAGACCCAGTACTTC
TRBJ1-1 NA NA TRBV28 CASSRIWGAVNTEAFF TGTGCCAGCAGCAGGATTTGGGGGGCGGTGAACACTGAAGCTTTCTTT
TRBJ2-7 many TRBD2 TRBV6-5 CASSYSGGVEQYF TGTGCCAGCAGTTACTCGGGAGGGGTCGAGCAGTACTTC
TRBJ2-2 NA TRBD1 TRBV7-9 CASSPRTGSATGELFF TGTGCCAGCAGCCCGCGGACAGGGAGTGCCACCGGGGAGCTGTTTTTT